These T cell receptor beta chains were read from a single sample in a study of T cell changes during pregnancy in multiple sclerosis. Profiled with immunoSEQ multiplex PCR; TCRdb holds only in-frame clones, not every one. The table records about 77,000 clones, about 93% of them present only once. The sample here was peripheral blood, taken after pregnancy. These receptors originate from a female donor in good health, enrolled as a control in a pregnancy study. CDR3s include the opening cysteine and the closing phenylalanine or tryptophan. D genes are given only for firm matches. Size is omitted from some rows. Given values are once, few, many or a class for expanded clones.

clone_size j_call d_call cdr3_length v_call cdr3_aa cdr3_nt
- TRBJ2-5 - 13 TRBV18 CASSREYGETQYF TGTGCCAGCAGCCGGGAGTACGGGGAGACCCAGTACTTC
once TRBJ2-5 - 11 TRBV2 CASRTQETQYF TGTGCCAGCAGGACTCAAGAGACCCAGTACTTC
- TRBJ2-1 - 14 TRBV9 CASSTSGRVHEQFF TGTGCCAGCAGCACCAGCGGGCGGGTCCATGAGCAGTTCTTC
- TRBJ2-5 TRBD2 18 TRBV7-8 CASSSSRDPRGRQETQYF TGTGCCAGCAGCTCCTCCCGCGATCCGCGGGGGAGACAAGAGACCCAGTACTTC
- TRBJ1-2 TRBD1 15 TRBV19 CASSISAGGNYGYTF TGTGCCAGTAGTATATCGGCAGGGGGAAACTATGGCTACACCTTC
- TRBJ2-1 - 15 TRBV30 CAWSVEAGGYNEQFF TGTGCCTGGAGTGTAGAAGCGGGCGGTTACAATGAGCAGTTCTTC
- TRBJ2-3 - 15 TRBV19 CASSPRQASTDTQYF TGTGCCAGTAGTCCCCGACAGGCAAGCACAGATACGCAGTATTTT
- TRBJ2-4 - 14 TRBV28 CATEGALGKNIQYF TGTGCCACAGAAGGGGCCCTCGGCAAAAACATTCAGTACTTC
- TRBJ2-5 - 15 TRBV21-1 CASSTRRTVQETQYF TGTGCCAGCAGCACGCGACGGACAGTCCAAGAGACCCAGTACTTC
- TRBJ1-1 - 12 TRBV19 CASSIDWGQAFF TGTGCCAGTAGTATAGATTGGGGGCAAGCTTTCTTT
- TRBJ2-5 TRBD2 14 TRBV15 CATSLAGGRETQYF TGTGCCACCAGTCTAGCGGGGGGACGGGAGACCCAGTACTTC
- TRBJ2-7 TRBD2 16 TRBV7-2 CASSLDSLAGGREQYF TGTGCCAGCAGCTTAGACTCGCTAGCGGGGGGTCGCGAGCAGTACTTC
- TRBJ1-1 - 13 TRBV18 CATTTLQDTEAFF TGTGCCACTACAACACTACAAGACACTGAAGCTTTCTTT
- TRBJ2-5 - 17 TRBV28 CASSLIEIRRGQETQYF TGTGCCAGCAGTTTAATCGAGATTCGCAGGGGCCAAGAGACCCAGTACTTC
- TRBJ2-3 TRBD2 14 TRBV30 CACRLAGNTDTQYF TGTGCCTGTCGCCTAGCGGGGAACACAGATACGCAGTATTTT
- TRBJ2-6 TRBD1 17 TRBV19 CASNPDRGPLGANVLTF TGTGCCAGTAATCCGGACAGGGGGCCCCTCGGGGCCAACGTCCTGACTTTC
once TRBJ1-3 - 15 TRBV6-5 CASSYSSISGNTIYF TGTGCCAGCAGTTACTCAAGCATCTCTGGAAACACCATATATTTT
- TRBJ1-2 - 14 TRBV5-6 CASSLMGADFGYTF TGTGCCAGCAGCTTGATGGGAGCTGACTTTGGCTACACCTTC
once TRBJ2-5 - 13 TRBV27 CTTGGGPSRTQYF TGTACCACTGGGGGGGGGCCTTCAAGGACCCAGTACTTC
once TRBJ1-5 TRBD1 15 TRBV19 CASSVGTAFGQPQHF TGTGCCAGTAGTGTCGGGACAGCCTTTGGTCAGCCCCAGCATTTT
- TRBJ1-1 TRBD1 11 TRBV20-1 CSAQTGGPAFF TGCAGTGCTCAGACAGGGGGGCCAGCTTTCTTT
- TRBJ1-1 TRBD1 16 TRBV7-9 CASSPTGGNRVLEAFF TGTGCCAGCAGCCCGACAGGGGGCAATCGTGTACTGGAAGCTTTCTTT
once TRBJ2-2 - 14 TRBV28 CASTSYTETGELFF TGTGCCAGCACCTCGTACACGGAGACCGGGGAGCTGTTTTTT
many TRBJ1-1 - 15 TRBV14 CASSPPGALYTEAFF TGTGCCAGCAGCCCCCCAGGGGCACTCTACACTGAAGCTTTCTTT
- TRBJ2-1 TRBD2 22 TRBV15 CATSRGRGLRTSGMSSYNEQFF TGTGCCACCAGCAGAGGCAGGGGCCTTCGGACTAGCGGGATGTCCTCCTACAATGAGCAGTTCTTC
- TRBJ2-1 TRBD2 16 TRBV7-9 CASRLGRTSGINEQFF TGTGCCAGCAGGTTGGGTCGGACTAGCGGGATCAATGAGCAGTTCTTC
many TRBJ2-1 TRBD1 13 TRBV6-1 CASSIERGLEQFF TGTGCCAGCAGTATAGAGAGGGGGCTTGAGCAGTTCTTC
- TRBJ2-7 - 12 TRBV29-1 CSVGIGGYEQYF TGCAGCGTTGGTATCGGCGGGTACGAGCAGTACTTC
- TRBJ2-1 TRBD2 17 TRBV7-3 CASSPTGLAGGFNEQFF TGTGCCAGCAGCCCCACGGGCCTGGCGGGAGGATTCAATGAGCAGTTCTTC
- TRBJ2-7 - 15 TRBV4-1 CASSHRQGPPYEQYF TGCGCCAGCAGCCATAGGCAGGGGCCCCCCTACGAGCAGTACTTC
- TRBJ2-7 - 13 TRBV5-6 CASSHAGIYEQYF TGTGCCAGCAGTCATGCAGGGATCTACGAGCAGTACTTC
- TRBJ2-4 TRBD1 17 TRBV5-5 CASSLAGTGGMRNIQYF TGTGCCAGCAGCTTGGCCGGGACAGGGGGGATGAGGAACATTCAGTACTTC
- TRBJ2-1 TRBD2 15 TRBV28 CASRAGTSLYNEQFF TGTGCCAGCAGGGCCGGGACTAGTCTCTACAATGAGCAGTTCTTC
- TRBJ1-5 - 15 TRBV7-2 CASSWSTGSNQPQHF TGTGCCAGCAGCTGGTCGACAGGATCGAATCAGCCCCAGCATTTT
- TRBJ2-3 TRBD2 18 TRBV18 CASSPRASGAGRTDTQYF TGTGCCAGCTCACCCCGGGCTAGCGGGGCGGGACGCACAGATACGCAGTATTTT
- TRBJ1-1 TRBD1 14 TRBV7-9 CASSNWDRGPEAFF TGTGCCAGCAGCAACTGGGACAGGGGACCTGAAGCTTTCTTT
- TRBJ2-3 - 12 TRBV18 CASSPTEDTQYF TGTGCCAGCTCACCAACAGAAGATACGCAGTATTTT
- TRBJ1-1 - 12 TRBV7-8 CASSQLGTEAFF TGTGCCAGCAGCCAACTTGGGACAGAAGCTTTCTTT
- TRBJ2-7 TRBD2 16 TRBV11-2 CASSLSPSGGFYEQYF TGTGCCAGCAGCCTCAGTCCTAGCGGGGGGTTTTACGAGCAGTACTTC
- TRBJ1-6 - 15 TRBV5-1 CASSLGTVSNSPLHF TGCGCCAGCAGCTTGGGGACAGTCAGTAATTCACCCCTCCACTTT
- TRBJ2-1 - 15 TRBV11-2 CASSLGESGYNEQFF TGTGCCAGCAGCTTGGGCGAGTCGGGATACAATGAGCAGTTCTTC
- TRBJ2-4 - 15 TRBV2 CASTGAGETKNIQYF TGTGCCAGCACTGGGGCAGGGGAAACCAAAAACATTCAGTACTTC
once TRBJ2-1 - 14 TRBV18 CASSPPVTNSEQFF TGTGCCAGCTCACCACCGGTGACAAATAGTGAGCAGTTCTTC
- TRBJ2-1 TRBD1 15 TRBV9 CASSMTGVLPSEQFF TGTGCCAGCAGCATGACAGGGGTCCTCCCCTCTGAGCAGTTCTTC
- TRBJ1-2 - 15 TRBV6-1 CASRSTEGGNYGYTF TGTGCCAGCAGGTCTACAGAAGGGGGTAACTATGGCTACACCTTC
- TRBJ1-2 - 14 TRBV18 CASSPDSPYYGYTF TGTGCCAGCTCACCCGACAGCCCATACTATGGCTACACCTTC
- TRBJ2-7 TRBD1 15 TRBV6-1 CASSEWTGPSYEQYF TGTGCCAGCAGTGAATGGACAGGGCCCTCCTACGAGCAGTACTTC
- TRBJ1-4 TRBD1 16 TRBV9 CASSVGTRGHGEKLFF TGTGCCAGCAGCGTAGGAACCAGGGGGCACGGTGAAAAACTGTTTTTT
- TRBJ2-3 - 15 TRBV7-9 CASSPGFSSTDTQYF TGTGCCAGCAGCCCAGGGTTTTCTAGCACAGATACGCAGTATTTT
- TRBJ2-7 - 11 TRBV25-1 CASSHRWEQYF TGTGCCAGCAGTCACCGGTGGGAGCAGTACTTC
- TRBJ1-1 TRBD1 17 TRBV9 CASTKGGTGGRNTEAFF TGTGCCAGCACGAAGGGGGGGACAGGGGGACGGAACACTGAAGCTTTCTTT
- TRBJ1-5 TRBD1 12 TRBV6-5 CASSPGGQPQHF TGTGCCAGCAGCCCAGGGGGGCAGCCCCAGCATTTT
- TRBJ1-5 TRBD1 19 TRBV5-6 CASSLSDRGPGYSNQPQHF TGTGCCAGCAGCTTGTCGGACAGGGGGCCCGGATATAGCAATCAGCCCCAGCATTTT
few TRBJ1-1 - 11 TRBV29-1 CSAGLNTEAFF TGCAGCGCAGGGTTGAACACTGAAGCTTTCTTT
- TRBJ2-7 TRBD2 14 TRBV6-6 CASSRLAGHYEQYF TGTGCCAGCAGCCGACTAGCGGGACACTACGAGCAGTACTTC
once TRBJ1-5 TRBD1 14 TRBV29-1 CSVGGGRGDQPQHF TGCAGCGTTGGAGGGGGCAGGGGGGATCAGCCCCAGCATTTT
- TRBJ1-2 TRBD1 12 TRBV2 CASRPGQTGYTF TGTGCCAGCAGACCGGGACAGACTGGCTACACCTTC
- TRBJ2-3 TRBD1 18 TRBV18 CASSLSGTGLLRTDTQYF TGTGCCAGCTCACTTTCCGGGACAGGGCTATTGAGGACAGATACGCAGTATTTT
- TRBJ2-1 - 14 TRBV18 CASSPQDLYNEQFF TGTGCCAGCTCACCGCAGGATCTCTACAATGAGCAGTTCTTC